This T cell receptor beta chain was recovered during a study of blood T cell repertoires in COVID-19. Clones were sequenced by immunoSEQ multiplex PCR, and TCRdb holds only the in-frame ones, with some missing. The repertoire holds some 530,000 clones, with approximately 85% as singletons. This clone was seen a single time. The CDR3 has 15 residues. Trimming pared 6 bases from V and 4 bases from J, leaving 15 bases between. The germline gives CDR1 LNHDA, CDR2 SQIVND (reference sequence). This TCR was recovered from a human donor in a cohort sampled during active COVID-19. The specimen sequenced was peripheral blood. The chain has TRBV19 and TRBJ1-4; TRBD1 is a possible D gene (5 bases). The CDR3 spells CASSPSGTINEKLFF. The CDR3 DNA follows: TGTGCCAGTAGCCCATCGGGGACTATTAATGAAAAACTGTTTTTT.